This section outlines one T cell receptor beta chain sequence together with its context. Its antigen is unidentified. The sample originates from a study of CD8+ T cells in alopecia areata. Study-wide context: Each day, treated patients took oral tofacitinib twice, at 5 to 10 mg per dose.

RNA extraction and reverse transcription yielded cDNA as sequencing template. Data came from immunoSEQ multiplex PCR; TCRdb stores just in-frame clones and leaves some out. The sample shows about 180,000 clones, roughly 60% of them seen only once. Germline V gene sequence: CDR1 LGHNT, CDR2 FRNRAP. CDR3 size: 16 residues. Trimming took 6 bases from V and 11 from J; bases not matched to a gene: 18. Obtained from alopecia areata patients were lesional scalp punch biopsies along with peripheral blood. Study-level findings and limits: Scalp samples also contribute reads from the resident alphabeta T cells found in normal skin.

This sample comprised CD4+ T cells sorted from blood, obtained at week 0. The rearrangement joins TRBV12-5 to TRBJ1-4, with TRBD1 identical over 7 bases. The receptor's source is a human donor with alopecia areata. CDR3: CASGRDRTQELMKLFF. The CDR3 nucleotides read TGTGCTAGTGGCCGGGACAGAACACAGGAGCTCATGAAACTGTTTTTT.